This section outlines one TCR beta chain sequence together with its context. The assay ran at deep level. Method: immunoSEQ multiplex PCR; TCRdb's copy keeps in-frame clones and lacks some. The sample lists approximately 1,500,000 clones; 95% to 97% were seen once. This entry comes from a study of shared clonotypes between healthy human individuals. CD4+ cells were split into CD45RA+ naive and CD45RA-negative memory subsets. This sequence originates from a young man in good health. The sample comprised naive CD4+ T cells sorted from blood. This sample's subset: CD45RA+ positively selected.

Here the CDR3 DNA reads TGTGCCAGCAGGGCCGGGACAGGGACTAGCCAGCCCCAGCATTTT. This gives the protein CASRAGTGTSQPQHF. V usage is TRBV2 and J usage is TRBJ1-5; 9 nucleotides align to TRBD1. This CDR3 has 15 residues. V gave up 6 bases and J gave up 7 bases; unmatched junction bases: 10. Germline CDR1 SNHLY, CDR2 FYNNEI. The whole variable domain, filled in from reference TRBV2 and TRBJ1-5, reads EPEVTQTPSHQVTQMGQEVILRCVPISNHLYFYWYRQILGQKVEFLVSFYNNEISEKSEIFDDQFSVERPDGSNFTLKIRSTKLEDSAMYFCASRAGTGTSQPQHFGDGTRLSIL.